This TCR beta chain was sequenced for a study of vaccination and CD4 T cells after COVID-19. The V end was cut by 8 bases, the J end by 5 bases, with 10 bases between. Germline V lookup: CDR1 MNHNS, CDR2 SASEGT. CDR3 size: 12 residues. Scientists ran DNA taken from cultured CD4+ T cells through the Oncomine TCR Beta short-read assay for sequencing. TCRdb re-analysed the PCR reads in MiXCR, keeping a single row per CDR3 protein. The sample lists 8,000 or so distinct CDR3 sequences, roughly 29% seen once, with about 30% in the top ten. Treatment: approximately nine-day PBMC culture with coronavirus spike peptide pools or control peptides (ViraFEST assay). Ahead of the COVID-19 pandemic (2011-2018), the CD4+ T cells of the unexposed donor were collected. This clonotype was seen a few times. What it recognizes is unknown.

Sequencing input: CD4+ T cells from blood, cultured in vitro. The V call is TRBV6-1, the J call TRBJ1-5; a possible D gene is TRBD1 (6 bases). This TCR was sampled from a human donor in good health. This CDR3 is CASDRGDQPQHF. DNA for the CDR3: TGTGCCAGCGATAGGGGGGATCAGCCCCAGCATTTT.